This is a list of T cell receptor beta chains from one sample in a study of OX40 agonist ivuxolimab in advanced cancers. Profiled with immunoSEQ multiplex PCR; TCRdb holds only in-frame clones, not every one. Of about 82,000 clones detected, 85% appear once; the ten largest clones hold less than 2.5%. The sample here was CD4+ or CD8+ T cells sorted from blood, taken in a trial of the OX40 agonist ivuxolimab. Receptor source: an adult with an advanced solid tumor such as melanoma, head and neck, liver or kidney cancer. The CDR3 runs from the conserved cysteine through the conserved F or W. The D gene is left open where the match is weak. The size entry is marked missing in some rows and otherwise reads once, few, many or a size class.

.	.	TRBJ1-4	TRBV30	TGTGCCTGGAGCCCCAAGGGGAGTTGGGCTAATGAAAAACTGTTTTTT	CAWSPKGSWANEKLFF
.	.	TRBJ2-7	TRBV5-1	TGCGCCAGCAGCTTGGAGGGGAGGAACTCCTACGAGCAGTACTTC	CASSLEGRNSYEQYF
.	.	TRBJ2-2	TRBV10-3	TGTGCCATCAGTGAGTTTCCACCACCGGACACCGGGGAGCTGTTTTTT	CAISEFPPPDTGELFF
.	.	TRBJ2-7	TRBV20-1	TGCAGTGCAGAACGAGGGTACGAGCAGTACTTC	CSAERGYEQYF
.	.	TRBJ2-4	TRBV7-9	TGTGCCAGCAGCTTATTGACGGAGACCTTAGCCAAAAACATTCAGTACTTC	CASSLLTETLAKNIQYF
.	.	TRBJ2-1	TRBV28	TGTGCCAGCAGCCTCTCAGGGTACAATGAGCAGTTCTTC	CASSLSGYNEQFF
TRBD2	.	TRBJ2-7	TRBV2	TGTGCCAGCAGTCGGACTAGCGGGGGTTACGAGCAGTACTTC	CASSRTSGGYEQYF
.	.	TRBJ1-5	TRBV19	TGTGCCAGTAGTATAGAAGCACGTAGCAATCAGCCCCAGCATTTT	CASSIEARSNQPQHF
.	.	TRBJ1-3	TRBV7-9	TGTGCCAGCAGCTTAGCACCCGGAAACACCATATATTTT	CASSLAPGNTIYF
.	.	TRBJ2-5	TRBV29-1	TGCAGCGTTAAAGTCGGGGGACAAGAGACCCAGTACTTC	CSVKVGGQETQYF
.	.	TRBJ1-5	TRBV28	TGTGCCAGCAGTCCGGGCGGTAGGGACTCCAATCAGCCCCAGCATTTT	CASSPGGRDSNQPQHF
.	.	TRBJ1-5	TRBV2	TGTGCCAGCAGCGGCGGAAACCGGGACAGCAATCAGCCCCAGCATTTT	CASSGGNRDSNQPQHF
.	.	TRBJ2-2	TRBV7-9	TGTGCCAGCAGCTTAAGCCGAACCGGGGAGCTGTTTTTT	CASSLSRTGELFF
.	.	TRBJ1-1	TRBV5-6	TGTGCCAGCAGCTTGGTGGGGGGAGTTGCTTTCTTT	CASSLVGGVAFF
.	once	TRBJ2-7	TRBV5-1	TGCGCCAGCAGCTTGTGGGCGGGACACTCCTACGAGCAGTACTTC	CASSLWAGHSYEQYF
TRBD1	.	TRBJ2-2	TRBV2	TGTGCCAGCAGTGAAACCGGGACAGGGTATACCGGGGAGCTGTTTTTT	CASSETGTGYTGELFF
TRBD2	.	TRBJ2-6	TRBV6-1	TGTGCCAGCAGTGAAGCGGCGGGGGTGGCCGGGGCCAACGTCCTGACTTTC	CASSEAAGVAGANVLTF
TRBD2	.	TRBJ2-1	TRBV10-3	TGTGCCATCAGTGGACTAGCGGGGGGGCATGAGCAGTTCTTC	CAISGLAGGHEQFF
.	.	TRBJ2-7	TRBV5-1	TGCGCCAGCAGCTTGGGGACACGCGTCTACGAGCAGTACTTC	CASSLGTRVYEQYF
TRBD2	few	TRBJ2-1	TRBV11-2	TGTGCCAGCTCCTCAACTCGGCTAGCGGGGAGCAATGAGCAGTTCTTC	CASSSTRLAGSNEQFF
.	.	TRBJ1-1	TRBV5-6	TGTGCCAGCAGCTACGGGACGGGAAACACTGAAGCTTTCTTT	CASSYGTGNTEAFF
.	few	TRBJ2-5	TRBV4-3	TGCGCCAGCAGCCAAGACAGGACGGTCTCTCAGTACTTC	CASSQDRTVSQYF
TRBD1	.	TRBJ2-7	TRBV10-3	TGTGCCATCAGTGACCAGGGGGATAACGAGCAGTACTTC	CAISDQGDNEQYF
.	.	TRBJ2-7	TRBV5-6	TGTGCCAGCAGCTTGGCGGGGCAGGTCTACGAGCAGTACTTC	CASSLAGQVYEQYF
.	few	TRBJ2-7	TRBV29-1	TGCAGCGTCCCGATGGGAGGCAGCGAGCAGTACTTC	CSVPMGGSEQYF
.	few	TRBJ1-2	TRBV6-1	TGTGCCAGCAGTTTCAGGGAAACTGGCTACACCTTC	CASSFRETGYTF
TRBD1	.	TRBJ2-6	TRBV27	TGTGCCAGCAGTTCCGATAGGGGACAGGCCTTCTCTGGGGCCAACGTCCTGACTTTC	CASSSDRGQAFSGANVLTF
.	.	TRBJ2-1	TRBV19	TGTGCCAGTAGTATGCGGGACCGCCCCCCCAATGAGCAGTTCTTC	CASSMRDRPPNEQFF
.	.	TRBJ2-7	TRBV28	TGTGCCAGCAGAACGAGGAGGGAATTCGCCTACGAGCAGTACTTC	CASRTRREFAYEQYF
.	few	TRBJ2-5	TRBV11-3	TGTGCCAGCAGCCTAAACTTCCAAGAGACCCAGTACTTC	CASSLNFQETQYF
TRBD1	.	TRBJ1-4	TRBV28	TGTGCCAGCAGCCGGGACAGGGCTAATGAAAAACTGTTTTTT	CASSRDRANEKLFF
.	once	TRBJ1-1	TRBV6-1	TGTGCCAGCAGTCCTTCGGGGGAAATTAAAGCTTTCTTT	CASSPSGEIKAFF
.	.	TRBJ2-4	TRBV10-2	TGCGCCAGCAAGGGCCTGGCCCCCCAGGAACACATTCAGTACTTC	CASKGLAPQEHIQYF
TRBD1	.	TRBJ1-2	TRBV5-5	TGTGCCAGCAGCTTAGCGGGACAGGGCTTCTATGGCTACACCTTC	CASSLAGQGFYGYTF
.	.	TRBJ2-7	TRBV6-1	TGTGCCAGCAGTGTAGGTCTCGTCCTACCGGTCTACGAGCAGTACTTC	CASSVGLVLPVYEQYF
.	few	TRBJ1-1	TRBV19	TGTGCCAGTAGTATAGCTGGAGGACTCACTGAAGCTTTCTTT	CASSIAGGLTEAFF
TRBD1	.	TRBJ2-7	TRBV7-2	TGTGCCAGCAGCGCCAACGGGGGACAGGGATTCGAGCAGTACTTC	CASSANGGQGFEQYF
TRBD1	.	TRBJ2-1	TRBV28	TGTGCCAGCAGTTTAGCAGGGGGCGGGTCCTACAATGAGCAGTTCTTC	CASSLAGGGSYNEQFF
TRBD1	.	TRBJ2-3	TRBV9	TGTGCCAGCAGCGCATCCGGGACAGGGAGCGCAGATACGCAGTATTTT	CASSASGTGSADTQYF
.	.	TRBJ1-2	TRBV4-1	TGCGCCAGCAGCCAAGATTCCGGGCTTAGTAGCGGCTACACCTTC	CASSQDSGLSSGYTF
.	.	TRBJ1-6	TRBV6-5	TGTGCCAGCAGTTACTATGATAATTCACCCCTCCACTTT	CASSYYDNSPLHF
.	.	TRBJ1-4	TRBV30	TGTGCCTCCCCAATCCTCCGGGGGGCAACTAATGAAAAACTGTTTTTT	CASPILRGATNEKLFF
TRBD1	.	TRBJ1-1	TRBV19	TGTGCCAGTACCACAGACACCTCAGGGGGCACTGAAGCTTTCTTT	CASTTDTSGGTEAFF
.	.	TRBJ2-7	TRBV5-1	TGCGCCAGCAGCCCGTCGGTCCTAAACTACGAGCAGTACTTC	CASSPSVLNYEQYF
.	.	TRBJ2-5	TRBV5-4	TGTGCCAGCAGCCCGGGGAAACAAGAGACCCAGTACTTC	CASSPGKQETQYF
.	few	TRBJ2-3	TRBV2	TGTGCCAGCAGTAGTATAGGGGCAGATACGCAGTATTTT	CASSSIGADTQYF
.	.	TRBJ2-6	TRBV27	TGTGCCAGCAGACCGACCGGGGGAGCCTCTGGGGCCAACGTCCTGACTTTC	CASRPTGGASGANVLTF
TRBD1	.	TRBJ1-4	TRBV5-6	TGTGCCAGCAGCTTGCGGAGTGGACAGGGGAACGAAAAACTGTTTTTT	CASSLRSGQGNEKLFF
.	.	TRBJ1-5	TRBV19	TGTGCCAGTAGAAAGGGGCAGACGATTCAGCCCCAGCATTTT	CASRKGQTIQPQHF
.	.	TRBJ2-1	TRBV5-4	TGTGCCAGCAGCTTGACTGGTCAAATCAATGAGCAGTTCTTC	CASSLTGQINEQFF
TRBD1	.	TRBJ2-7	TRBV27	TGTGCCACCAGAAGACAGGGGCCCTACGAGCAGTACTTC	CATRRQGPYEQYF
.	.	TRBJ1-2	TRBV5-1	TGCGCCAGCAGCTTGGACGGGAGTGGCTATGGCTACACCTTC	CASSLDGSGYGYTF
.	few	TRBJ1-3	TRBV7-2	TGTGCCAGCAGCTTAGGGACAGCTGGAAACACCATATATTTT	CASSLGTAGNTIYF
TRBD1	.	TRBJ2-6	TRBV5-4	TGTGCCAGCAGCTTGGCAGGGGGCTCTGGGGCCAACGTCCTGACTTTC	CASSLAGGSGANVLTF
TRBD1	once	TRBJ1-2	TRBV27	TGTGCCAGCGGGAACGGACAGGGCTATGGCTACACCTTC	CASGNGQGYGYTF
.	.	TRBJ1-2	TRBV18	TGTGCCAGCTCACCATACAAGGGGACAGGCTACACCTTC	CASSPYKGTGYTF
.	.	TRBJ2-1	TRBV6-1	TGTGCCAGCAGTGAAGGTAGCTCCTACAATGAGCAGTTCTTC	CASSEGSSYNEQFF
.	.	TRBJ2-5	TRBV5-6	TGTGCCAGCAGCCCGGACGGGAGCACCCAACTAGAGACCCAGTACTTC	CASSPDGSTQLETQYF
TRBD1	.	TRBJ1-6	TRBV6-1	TGTGCCAGCAGTGGAGCTCGACAGGGGAAGGGTTCACCCCTCCACTTT	CASSGARQGKGSPLHF
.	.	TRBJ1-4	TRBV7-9	TGTGCCAGCAGCTTAGGCTTGCGGGGCCCAAGAACTAATGAAAAACTGTTTTTT	CASSLGLRGPRTNEKLFF